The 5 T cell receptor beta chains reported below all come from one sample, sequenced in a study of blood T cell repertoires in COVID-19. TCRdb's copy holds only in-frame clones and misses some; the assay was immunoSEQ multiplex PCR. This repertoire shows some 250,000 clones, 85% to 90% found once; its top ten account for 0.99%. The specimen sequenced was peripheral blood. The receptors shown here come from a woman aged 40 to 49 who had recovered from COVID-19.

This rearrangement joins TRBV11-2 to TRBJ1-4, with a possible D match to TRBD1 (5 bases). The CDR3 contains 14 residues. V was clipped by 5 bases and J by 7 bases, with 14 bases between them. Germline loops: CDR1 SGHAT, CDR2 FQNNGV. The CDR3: CASSPRGGPEKLFF. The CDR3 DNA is TGTGCCAGCAGCCCGCGGGGCGGGCCTGAAAAACTGTTTTTT.

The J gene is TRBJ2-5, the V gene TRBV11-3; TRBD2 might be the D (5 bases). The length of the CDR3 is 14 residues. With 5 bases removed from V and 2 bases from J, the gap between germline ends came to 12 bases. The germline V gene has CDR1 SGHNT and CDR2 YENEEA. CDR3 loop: CASSIRGGQETQYF. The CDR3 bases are TGTGCCAGCAGCATACGGGGTGGGCAAGAGACCCAGTACTTC.

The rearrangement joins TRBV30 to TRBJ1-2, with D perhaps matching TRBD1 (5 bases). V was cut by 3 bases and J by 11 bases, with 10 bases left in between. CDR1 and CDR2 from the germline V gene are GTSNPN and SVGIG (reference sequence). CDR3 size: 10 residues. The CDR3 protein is CAWSGGGYTF. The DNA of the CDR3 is TGTGCCTGGAGCGGGGGGGGTTACACCTTC.

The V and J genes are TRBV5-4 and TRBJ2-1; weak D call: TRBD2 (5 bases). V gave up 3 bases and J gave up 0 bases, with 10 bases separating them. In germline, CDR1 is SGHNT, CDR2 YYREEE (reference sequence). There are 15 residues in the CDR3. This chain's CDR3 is CASSSGSGSYNEQFF. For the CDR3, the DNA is TGTGCCAGCAGCTCGGGATCAGGCTCCTACAATGAGCAGTTCTTC.

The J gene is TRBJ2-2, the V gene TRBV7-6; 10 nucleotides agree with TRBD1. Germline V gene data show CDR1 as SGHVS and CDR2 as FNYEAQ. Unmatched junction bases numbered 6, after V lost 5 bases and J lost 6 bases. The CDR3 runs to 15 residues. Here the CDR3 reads CASSGSGQGSGELFF. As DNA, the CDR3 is TGTGCCAGCAGCGGATCGGGACAGGGGTCCGGGGAGCTGTTTTTT.